A single sample gave rise to the 8 T cell receptor beta chains below, sequenced in a study of blood T cell repertoires in COVID-19. Profiling relied on immunoSEQ multiplex PCR, and the TCRdb table lists in-frame clones only, not all of them. There are around 140,000 clones in the sample; over 60% occur only once, and roughly 8.9% lies in the top ten. The sequencing sample was made of peripheral blood. The receptors here all came from a woman aged 45-59 years with active or convalescent COVID-19.

This chain connects TRBV27 to TRBJ1-6, with D possibly matching TRBD1 (5 bases). The CDR3 contains 16 residues. Germline V gene sequence: CDR1 MNHEY, CDR2 SMNVEV (reference sequence). Deletions cut 8 bases from V and 6 bases from J, with 20 bases between. CDR3 protein: CASSKGRGITNSPLHF. CDR3 DNA: TGTGCCAGCTCCAAGGGGCGCGGGATTACTAATTCACCCCTCCACTTT.

About this clone itself: The same CDR3 arises from other DNA sequences in this sample as well. The chain is built from TRBV2 and TRBJ1-2; 9 nucleotides align to TRBD1. Looked up from germline, CDR1 is SNHLY and CDR2 is FYNNEI. V lost 5 bases to trimming and J lost 8 bases; unmatched junction nucleotides: 3. The CDR3 length is 12 residues. In nucleotides, the CDR3 is TGTGCCAGCAGTCGGACAGGGGACGGCTACACCTTC. It specifies CASSRTGDGYTF.

The V gene is TRBV12-3 or TRBV12-4, the J gene TRBJ2-1; D possibly corresponds to TRBD1 (5 bases). Trimming pared 4 bases from V and 10 bases from J, leaving 8 bases between. The CDR3 consists of 11 residues. The CDR3 is CASSYGAEQFF. DNA for the CDR3: TGTGCCAGCAGTTATGGGGCCGAGCAGTTCTTC.

This clone has only a few counts. The chain employs TRBV6-5 and TRBJ1-4; perhaps TRBD1 as D (5 bases). The germline gives CDR1 MNHEY, CDR2 SVGAGI. Trimming shortened V by 6 bases and J by 8 bases, and 13 bases separated the two germline ends. This CDR3 has 13 amino acids. The CDR3 spells CASRRGEYEKLFF. CDR3 nucleotide sequence: TGTGCCAGCAGGCGGGGGGAATACGAAAAACTGTTTTTT.

J is TRBJ2-7 and V is TRBV7-9; no reliable D call. Trimming pared 3 bases from V and 5 bases from J, leaving 8 bases between. CDR3 size: 12 residues. Germline V gene lookup returns CDR1 SEHNR and CDR2 FQNEAQ (reference sequence). CDR3 nucleotide sequence: TGTGCCAGCAGCTTGGTGGCCCACGAGCAGTACTTC. Its protein product is CASSLVAHEQYF.

The rearrangement links TRBV5-4 to TRBJ2-2; D is ambiguous. The CDR3 consists of 14 residues. V dropped 3 bases and J dropped 5 bases, with 11 bases sitting between them. Germline CDR1 SGHNT, CDR2 YYREEE (reference sequence). The CDR3 sequence is CASSSSRGTGELFF. DNA of the CDR3: TGTGCCAGCAGCTCCTCTCGAGGTACCGGGGAGCTGTTTTTT.

The CDR3 region has the DNA TGTGCCAGCAGCCGGTTCGCCTCTGGGGCCAACGTCCTGACTTTC. Its translation is CASSRFASGANVLTF. The genes are TRBV9 and TRBJ2-6, with D unclear. In germline, CDR1 is SGDLS, CDR2 YYNGEE. CDR3 length equals 15 residues. The V and J ends lost 4 bases and 0 bases respectively, with 8 bases between them. The entire variable domain, with the rest obtained from reference TRBV9 and TRBJ2-6, is as follows: DSGVTQTPKHLITATGQRVTLRCSPRSGDLSVYWYQQSLDQGLQFLIQYYNGEERAKGNILERFSAQQFPDLHSELNLSSLELGDSALYFCASSRFASGANVLTFGAGSRLTVL.

This clone showed up many times. The chain joins TRBV5-4 to TRBJ1-1, with 10 bases aligning to TRBD1. Per germline, CDR1 SGHNT and CDR2 YYREEE (reference sequence). The CDR3 is made up of 15 amino acids. Trimming cost V 4 bases and J 1 base; bases outside gene matches: 4. CDR3 in amino acids: CASSLDRGSNTEAFF. Written as DNA, the CDR3 is TGTGCCAGCAGCCTGGACAGGGGGTCGAACACTGAAGCTTTCTTT.